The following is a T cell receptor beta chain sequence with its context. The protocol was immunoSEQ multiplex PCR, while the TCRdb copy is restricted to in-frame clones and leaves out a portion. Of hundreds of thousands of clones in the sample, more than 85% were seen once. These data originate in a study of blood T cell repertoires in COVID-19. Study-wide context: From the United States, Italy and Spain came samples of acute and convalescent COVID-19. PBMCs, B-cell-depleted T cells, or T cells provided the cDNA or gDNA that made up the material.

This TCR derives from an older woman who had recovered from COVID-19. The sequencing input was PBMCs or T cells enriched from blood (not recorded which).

The DNA for the CDR3 is TGTGCCAGCAGTCATACCGGGACTCCTGGACCCGACACTGAAGCTTTCTTT. It encodes CASSHTGTPGPDTEAFF. The chain has TRBV7-9 and TRBJ1-1; tentatively, D is TRBD1 (5 bases). Trimming shortened V by 6 bases and J by 3 bases, and 23 bases separated the two germline ends. The length of the CDR3 is 17 residues. The germline V gene encodes CDR1 SEHNR and CDR2 FQNEAQ (reference sequence).